This TCR beta chain emerged from a study of human T cells and chemical hapten exposure. Study as a whole: Patches that contained 0.01% DPC were applied to the upper back and read at 6 days. TCR yields per sample varied mostly from small pooled library volume differences.

Time point defined: patch test 3, about 24 weeks after DPC sensitization. Treatment defined: therapeutic diphenylcyclopropenone sensitization with weekly scalp DPC. Blood sampling preceded each patch test application. TCRdb passed the RACE reads through MiXCR, listing each CDR3 protein once. The sample contains over 100,000 distinct CDR3 sequences, over 9% of which appear only once. CDR1 is SGHTA and CDR2 is FQGNSA in the germline V gene. Trimming cost V 2 bases and J 3 bases; bases outside gene matches: 7. This CDR3 contains 15 residues. This specimen was whole blood, taken in connection with sensitization to the hapten diphenylcyclopropenone (DPC). The source is a woman in her fifties or sixties with alopecia areata. Some clones in this sample may be carry-over from other donors' samples. The rearrangement links TRBV7-2 to TRBJ2-7, with TRBD2 matching over 7 bases. CDR3 bases: TGTGCCAGCAGCTTATTCTCCGGGACTAACTACGAGCAGTACTTC. As protein: CASSLFSGTNYEQYF.